What follows is one T cell receptor (beta chain) and its context. The sample belongs to a study of technical replicates of blood from a handful of donors. TCRdb's table, derived via immunoSEQ multiplex PCR, lists solely in-frame clones and lacks some. Of 50,000 to 65,000 clones listed, 80% to 95% are singletons. The CDR3 has 13 residues. V trimming: 5 bases; J trimming: 3 bases; junction bases outside the gene matches: 4. Per the germline V gene, CDR1 is SQVTM and CDR2 is ANQGSEA. Material: PBMCs. The receptor was isolated from a human donor in good health. Some clones in this sample may be carry-over from other donors' samples. The rearrangement joins TRBV29-1 to TRBJ2-1; 7 positions agree with TRBD1. DNA for the CDR3: TGCAGCGTTTCGGACAGGATCTACAATGAGCAGTTCTTC. This encodes CSVSDRIYNEQFF.